A selection of T cell receptor beta chains follows, all from one sample in a study of PD-1 blockade in mismatch repair-deficient tumors. Assay used: immunoSEQ multiplex PCR; TCRdb lists only in-frame clones, some missing. This table has roughly 80,000 clones, 81% appearing once. Sequenced material: peripheral blood, taken 12 weeks after starting pembrolizumab. These receptor sequences come from an adult with mismatch repair-deficient cancer. CDR3s include the opening cysteine and the closing phenylalanine or tryptophan. A D gene is named only where the DNA matches it firmly. Part of the rows lack a size; the others show once, few, many or a class for expanded clones.

>few|TRBV7-2|.|TRBJ2-5
TGTGCCAGCAGCTTACATGGCGGTTCGACCCAAGAGACCCAGTACTTC
CASSLHGGSTQETQYF
>.|TRBV2|TRBD1|TRBJ2-7
TGTGCCAGCAGTCTGCGGACAGGGGACGGCGAGCAGTACTTC
CASSLRTGDGEQYF
>.|TRBV30|.|TRBJ1-1
TGTGCCTGGAGTGCAGACGGCAGGACTGAAGCTTTCTTT
CAWSADGRTEAFF
>once|TRBV2|.|TRBJ2-3
TGTGCCAGCAGTGGACACCGTAGCACAGATACGCAGTATTTT
CASSGHRSTDTQYF
>.|TRBV11-3|.|TRBJ1-2
TGTGCCAGCAGATACCGGGACACGGTCGCTCCCACCTTC
CASRYRDTVAPTF
>.|TRBV4-1|.|TRBJ2-5
TGCGCCAGCAGCCAAGTAGAATCTCCAGGGAGGGAGACCCAGTACTTC
CASSQVESPGRETQYF
>.|TRBV4-3|.|TRBJ2-3
TGCGCCAGCAGCCCCGGGACCCACACAGATACGCAGTATTTT
CASSPGTHTDTQYF
>once|TRBV7-8|.|TRBJ1-4
TGTGCCAGCAGTCCTGTGGGTGAAAAACTGTTTTTT
CASSPVGEKLFF
>.|TRBV10-3|TRBD1|TRBJ1-5
TGTGCCATCAGTGGAGGACAGGGGGATCAGCCCCAGCATTTT
CAISGGQGDQPQHF
>.|TRBV7-2|.|TRBJ2-5
TGTGCCAGCAGCCAAACAGGGCAAGAGACCCAGTACTTC
CASSQTGQETQYF
>few|TRBV9|.|TRBJ2-7
TGTGCCAGCAACGACGGGGACACCTACGAGCAGTACTTC
CASNDGDTYEQYF
>.|TRBV30|.|TRBJ1-1
TGTGCCTGGAGTGTCGCGGGTTGGACTGAAGCTTTCTTT
CAWSVAGWTEAFF